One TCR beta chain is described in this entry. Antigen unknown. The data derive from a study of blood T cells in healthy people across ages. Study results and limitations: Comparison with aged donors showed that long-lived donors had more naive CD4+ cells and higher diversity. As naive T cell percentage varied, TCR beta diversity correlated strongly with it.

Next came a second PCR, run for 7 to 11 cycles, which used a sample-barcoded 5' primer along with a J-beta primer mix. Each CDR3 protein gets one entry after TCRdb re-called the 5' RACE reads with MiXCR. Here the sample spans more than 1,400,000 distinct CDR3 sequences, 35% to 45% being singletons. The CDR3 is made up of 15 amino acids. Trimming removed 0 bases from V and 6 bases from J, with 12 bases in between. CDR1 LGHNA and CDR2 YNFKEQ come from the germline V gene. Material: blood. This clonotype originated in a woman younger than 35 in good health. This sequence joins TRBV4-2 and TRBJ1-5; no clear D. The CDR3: CASSQEHGEAQPQHF. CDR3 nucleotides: TGTGCCAGCAGCCAAGAACACGGTGAGGCTCAGCCCCAGCATTTT.